This TCR beta chain was observed in a study of cytomegalovirus exposure and HLA in healthy donors (dated by TCRdb to the late 2010s). For context, the study as a whole: An earlier analysis of some 620 of the donors reported 250 to 300 Gb of sequence data and some 110 million unique TCR beta sequences obtained from 180 million or so T cells. Because of strong linkage in the cohort, four to six DR-DQ haplotypes were treated as single units for association and clustering. Donor age, sex, ethnicity and CMV serostatus were collected together with the repertoire data. Genome-wide SNP genotypes for about 55% of the 666 donors were used in a later genetic analysis, which treated that subset as a discovery cohort. On average, roughly 240,000 unique TCR beta nucleotide sequences were sequenced per donor among some 420 genotyped donors of the cohort, with approximately 18% of those sequences being non-productive. Both class I and class II loci were covered by HLA typing, at four-digit resolution. An early release covering roughly 600 HLA-typed donors comprised about 300 gigabases of sequencing data and roughly 86 million unique TCR sequences. In an earlier analysis of more than 550 of the donors, high-throughput TCR beta sequencing was used to judge whether each TCR beta V gene segment behaved as functional or pseudogenic. A separate validation cohort of 100 to 150 different subjects was used in addition to the roughly 700-subject first cohort. The number of donors typed differed by locus, with about 620-630 for A, B, C, DRB1 and DQB1, roughly 520 for DQA1, 606 for DPA1, and 472 for DPB1. Every discovery cohort repertoire had been produced on one sequencing platform. The study aimed to test whether cataloging public T cell receptors could reveal signatures of past pathogen exposure. The later analysis used no new phenotypic data to find candidate immune exposures, relying instead on TCR beta sequences and their occurrence across donors. A later analysis re-analyzed previously published TCR beta repertoires from roughly 600 donors and added high-resolution HLA genotyping to study TCR occurrence patterns. Using immunosequencing, the study profiled T cell repertoires from about 650 subjects and related those repertoires to cytomegalovirus serostatus. High-throughput TCR immunosequencing, statistical association of individual TCRs with disease status, and machine learning were combined to predict cytomegalovirus infection status. Of the roughly 400 genotyped donors, 75% to 85% were placed in the genetic ancestry cluster associated with self-reported Caucasian donors. Beyond this particular receptor, the publication reports: Most TCR sequences were observed very rarely across donors, whereas some public TCRs were present in many individuals. CMV serostatus was the only immune exposure information available for the cohort. In an earlier analysis of about 600 of the donors, most TCR beta V segments appeared in productive rearrangements about 87% or about 30% of the time, broadly matching IMGT annotations. In a later genetic analysis, fewer N-insertions in productive TCRs were reported among donors in an Asian-associated ancestry cluster than the roughly 700-donor mean. Presence/absence analyses assumed roughly uniform sequencing depth across donors, an assumption that may not hold. The authors suggested that the approach could potentially be extended to other disease states and immunological phenotypes. Correlated functional status among segregating V segments might reflect linkage disequilibrium, but an unknown experimental factor could not be ruled out. A later analysis associated around 16,000 TCR beta sequences with specific HLA alleles at a false discovery rate of 0.05. A later analysis found that most CMV-associated TCR beta chains appeared HLA-restricted, with HLA associations seemingly driven largely by CMV exposure. Some IMGT-functional V segments, including TRBV6-2 and TRBV6-3, could not be distinguished by the 87-base-pair reads and were therefore excluded. According to a later analysis, parvovirus B19, influenza, CMV and Epstein-Barr virus appeared linked to several top co-occurrence clusters. A cluster of highly shared sequence variants was judged likely to represent a technical artifact of the sequencing pipeline. Seventeen rarely observed V segments, including chromosome 9 orphons, were excluded from the earlier analysis of a few hundred of the donors because counts were too low. A total of 150 or so TCR beta chains were listed by the study as associated with cytomegalovirus. A further reported finding was that TCR beta sequences accurately predicted the HLA-A and HLA-B alleles for most subjects in the first cohort. When HLA alleles, especially DR and DQ, strongly co-occurred, TCR associations were difficult to assign to individual alleles. Compared with equally common non-associated chains, HLA-associated TCR beta chains in a later analysis were more clonally expanded and had lower generation probabilities. Because HLA typing was unavailable for some donors at each locus, only the typed subset was used in association tests. The cohort was sequenced for TCR beta chains only, and without alpha or paired-chain data the features that could be detected were limited. A few of the identified cytomegalovirus-associated TCR beta chains were confirmed in vitro to be specific for cytomegalovirus antigens. The classifier was reported to diagnose cytomegalovirus status with high specificity and sensitivity in both the original and validation cohorts. In a later analysis, TCR association rates were found to vary across HLA loci, with the most associated TCRs seen for DRB1 alleles and the fewest for HLA-C alleles. V-gene and J-gene trimming of TCR beta chains was associated with a missense DCLRE1C variant in a later genetic analysis, and the association was replicated in an independent cohort.

CDR1 MDHEN and CDR2 SYDVKM are derived from the germline V gene. From its cysteine to its phenylalanine, the CDR3 spans 16 amino acids. The retained sequence is limited to the CDR3, 48 bases, with the frame set at the first base. The junction shows trimming of 3 bases on V and 1 base on J, and the gene matches do not reach 8 bases of it. This clone was detected only once. Its antigen is unknown. Per-nucleotide qualities are absent, and no much larger clonotype sits a single base away. Libraries were made using the immunoSEQ multiplex PCR assay. A mixture of 60 forward primers for TCR Vbeta segments and 13 reverse primers for TCR Jbeta segments was used in the multiplex PCR. The CDR3 region of rearranged TCR beta genes was amplified from genomic DNA with a multiplex PCR assay. On the Illumina HiSeq System, the amplified TCR beta libraries were sequenced as 87-base-pair reads. The authors' analysis ran thus. In a later analysis, tens of millions of unique TCR beta chains were counted across the 500 to 850 repertoires, and roughly 11 million of these chains were shared by at least two donors. To remove PCR and sequencing errors, raw reads were error-corrected and collapsed into unique sequences using a nearest-neighbor algorithm that merged closely related sequences. CDR3 sequences were aligned to IMGT reference sequences to assign V, D and J gene segments. For a sequence to be retained, a match of at least six nucleotides was required to both a V gene segment and a J gene segment. Rearrangements were classified as productive when the CDR3 lacked stop codons and remained in frame with V and J, and all other rearrangements were classified as non-productive. CDR3 was defined by IMGT convention, running from the second conserved V-encoded cysteine to the conserved J-encoded phenylalanine. The earlier analysis of roughly 590 of the donors excluded any sequence lacking an unambiguous match to a single V gene segment. In an earlier analysis of more than 500 of the donors, a V segment was called functional when productive rearrangements were above 56.7%, and segregating when the standard deviation between donors exceeded 5%. A statistical classification framework was built for diagnosing cytomegalovirus status from the catalog of TCR beta chain sequences. A later analysis assigned V and J genes by comparing TCR nucleotide sequences with IMGT/GENE-DB human TR gene sequences. In a later analysis, CDR3 sequences and most-parsimonious VDJ recombination scenarios were assigned using the TCRdist pipeline. In a later analysis, each TCR beta chain was defined by its CDR3 amino acid sequence together with its V-gene family, and reads without a unique V-gene family were excluded. As a way to deal with suspected cross-contamination and a sequencing artifact, a later analysis dropped roughly 620 nucleotide sequences that were highly shared and had low generation probability. In a later analysis, a clonal expansion index was calculated for each public chain from normalized within-repertoire ranks of inferred template counts. In a later analysis, generation probabilities were computed using a VDJ recombination model fitted to out-of-frame rearrangements, and the results were checked against IGoR. In a later analysis, TCR-TCR, TCR-HLA and TCR-CMV co-occurrence was scored with hypergeometric tests, and a repertoire-size bias correction was applied to TCR pairs. False discovery rates were estimated in a later analysis by permuting HLA or CMV assignments 20 times. In a later analysis, co-occurring TCRs were grouped using DBSCAN, with TCRdist sequence similarity added in when clustering inside HLA-allele-positive subsets. Repertoires with fewer than 30,000 or more than 120,000 public chains were left out of co-occurrence clustering, as were four to six repertoires with anomalous nucleotide sharing. TCRdb carries this immuneACCESS record with in-frame sequences only. Its versions omit some clonotypes, under half of them owing to an unresolved V gene in the studies checked, with the rest unexplained. V, J and clone size were drawn from that table, and D and trimming were deduced from the DNA. Counted in this sample were around 190,000 clones; approximately 90% of them appeared once. The top ten constitute about 1.1% of the sample.

The cohort consisted of 670 or so healthy bone marrow donors. At the time of sampling, every cohort member was nominally healthy, though immune exposures that went unrecorded were likely present. The donor was CMV seronegative and belonged to the group of 350 to 400 seronegative cohort members. Each donor provided a peripheral blood sample, and peripheral blood mononuclear cells were used for TCR beta sequencing. The Qiagen DNeasy Blood Extraction Kit was used to extract genomic DNA from the blood cell samples. The specimen was PBMCs. The sequence came from a boy younger than 10 in good health and CMV-seronegative. In this chain, TRBV28 is recombined with TRBJ2-7; a stretch of 8 junction bases matches TRBD2. The CDR3 protein sequence reads: CASSLGPLAASYEQYF. The bases are TGTGCCAGCAGTTTGGGGCCACTAGCGGCTTCCTACGAGCAGTACTTC.